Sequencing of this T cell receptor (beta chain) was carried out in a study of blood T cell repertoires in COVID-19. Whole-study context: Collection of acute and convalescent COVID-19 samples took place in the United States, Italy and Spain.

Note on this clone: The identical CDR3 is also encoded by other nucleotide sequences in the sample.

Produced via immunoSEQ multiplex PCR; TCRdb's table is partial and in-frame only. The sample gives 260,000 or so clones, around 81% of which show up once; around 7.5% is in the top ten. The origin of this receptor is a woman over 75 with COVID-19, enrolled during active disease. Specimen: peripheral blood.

The CDR3 protein is CASSPGQGAQETQYF. The CDR3 nucleotides read TGTGCCAGCTCACCGGGACAGGGGGCACAAGAGACCCAGTACTTC. The J gene is TRBJ2-5, the V gene TRBV18, with 12 bases aligning to TRBD1. Looked up from germline, CDR1 is KGHSH and CDR2 is LQKENI. CDR3 size: 15 residues. V was clipped by 3 bases and J by 2 bases; unmatched bases: 1.